This T cell receptor beta chain was sequenced during a study of T-cell reconstitution after alpha-beta-depleted transplantation in children. This sample's TCRbeta library carried unique molecular identifier barcodes. TCRdb ran MiXCR on the PCR reads and lists one entry per CDR3 protein. This table holds a few hundred thousand distinct CDR3 sequences, approximately 10% found once. The specimen comprised PBMCs from the stem cell graft donor, sampled from the stem cell graft. This sequence originates from a human donor who donated a stem cell graft to a child with acute lymphoblastic leukemia.

The CDR3 DNA is TGTGCCAGCAGCTTTCACAGGGTTAGCACCGGGGAGCTGTTTTTT. It specifies CASSFHRVSTGELFF. The V and J genes are TRBV7-9 and TRBJ2-2, with D maybe TRBD1 (6 bases). CDR1 is SEHNR and CDR2 is FQNEAQ in the germline V gene (reference sequence). The CDR3 spans 15 residues. V was shortened by 3 bases and J by 4 bases, with 12 bases between the two germline ends.